One and the same sample provided the 31 T cell receptor beta chains below, sequenced in a study of CD8+ T cells in alopecia areata (dated by TCRdb to 2016 to 2019). Reading the label with the study, this specimen's treatment or condition is: oral pan-JAK inhibitor, 5-10 mg twice daily. Libraries were made using the immunoSEQ multiplex PCR assay. RNA was extracted from all samples and reverse transcribed into cDNA as template for TCR sequencing. Entries here come from immuneACCESS through TCRdb and include only in-frame sequences with V and J called. Some clones fail to appear in such tables; in the studies checked, an unresolved V gene covers under half of the shortfall, and the cause of the remainder is unknown. The sample has about 210,000 clones on record, around 66% of them singletons. 0.95% to 1.5% of the sample goes to the ten largest clones. The specimen was CD4+ T cells sorted from blood, collected between weeks 43 and 45, from a patient treated with tofacitinib. The receptors shown here come from a human donor with alopecia areata.

The CDR3 DNA is TGCAGCGTACGGGGGGTTTACCAAGAGACCCAGTACTTC. This gives the protein CSVRGVYQETQYF. This chain joins TRBV29-1 and TRBJ2-5; 7 bases line up with TRBD2. The ends lost 6 bases at V and 0 bases at J; junction bases unmatched: 4. The CDR3 extends over 13 amino acids. Looked up from germline, CDR1 is SQVTM and CDR2 is ANQGSEA.

This rearrangement joins TRBV7-2 to TRBJ2-1; 8 bases agree with TRBD2. The CDR3 runs 12 residues. Trimming removed 5 bases from V and 14 bases from J; junction bases left unmatched: 8. Germline V gives CDR1 SGHTA, CDR2 FQGNSA. The CDR3: CASSLRTRGEFF. In DNA, the CDR3 is TGTGCCAGCAGCCTAAGGACGCGGGGGGAGTTCTTC.

This chain links TRBV4-2 with TRBJ2-5, with D perhaps being TRBD1 or TRBD2 (5 bases each). Looked up from germline, CDR1 is LGHNA and CDR2 is YNFKEQ. This CDR3 comprises 15 residues. V was shortened by 0 bases and J by 5 bases, with 13 bases between the two germline ends. CDR3 amino acids: CASSQDPGTRETQYF. CDR3 sequence (DNA): TGTGCCAGCAGCCAAGATCCCGGGACCCGGGAGACCCAGTACTTC.

The chain couples TRBV30 to TRBJ1-2; D ambiguous. This CDR3 is built from 11 residues. V gave up 4 bases and J gave up 4 bases, with 7 bases separating them. Germline V lookup: CDR1 GTSNPN, CDR2 SVGIG (reference sequence). CDR3 sequence: CAWTDSYGYTF. In nucleotides, the CDR3 is TGTGCCTGGACAGACTCCTATGGCTACACCTTC.

The chain combines TRBV5-6 with TRBJ2-5; tentative D call: TRBD1 (7 bases). Germline V gene data show CDR1 as SGHDT and CDR2 as YYEEEE. V lost 6 bases, J lost 2 bases, and 17 bases lay in between. The CDR3 length is 15 residues. The chain's CDR3 is CASIQGGGHQETQYF. CDR3 bases: TGTGCCAGCATCCAGGGGGGCGGGCATCAAGAGACCCAGTACTTC.

This clone was counted a few times. The V call is TRBV2, the J call TRBJ1-2; TRBD1 matches 8 bases. The CDR3 loop spans 15 amino acids. The V and J ends lost 6 bases and 5 bases, in that order; junction bases with no gene match: 11. CDR1 is SNHLY and CDR2 is FYNNEI in the germline V gene. The CDR3 protein is CASRGTGRSSYGYTF. The CDR3 DNA follows: TGTGCCAGCAGGGGGACAGGACGAAGTTCTTATGGCTACACCTTC.

V is TRBV19 and J is TRBJ2-3, with 10 bases that match TRBD1. This CDR3 contains 15 residues. With 5 bases clipped from V and 1 base from J, the junction kept 3 bases outside the gene matches. Germline-derived CDR1 and CDR2 are LNHDA and SQIVND (reference sequence). CDR3 DNA sequence: TGTGCCAGTAGTGGGACAGGGGATCGCACAGATACGCAGTATTTT. It translates to CASSGTGDRTDTQYF.

At least ten counts were recorded for this clone. This chain joins TRBV19 and TRBJ1-2; perhaps TRBD1 as D (6 bases). CDR1 LNHDA and CDR2 SQIVND come from the germline V gene (reference sequence). CDR3 length: 14 amino acids. V lost 6 bases to trimming and J lost 4 bases, with 15 bases between them. The CDR3 loop is CASSRQERSYGYTF. Here the CDR3 DNA reads TGTGCCAGTAGCCGACAGGAACGGAGCTATGGCTACACCTTC. Looking up the rest from reference TRBV19 and TRBJ1-2 gives the full variable domain: DGGITQSPKYLFRKEGQNVTLSCEQNLNHDAMYWYRQDPGQGLRLIYYSQIVNDFQKGDIAEGYSVSREKKESFPLTVTSAQKNPTAFYLCASSRQERSYGYTFGSGTRLTVV.

V gene TRBV29-1 combines with J gene TRBJ2-5, with TRBD1 matching over 7 bases. Germline loops: CDR1 SQVTM, CDR2 ANQGSEA. J lost 6 bases, V lost 4 bases, and 8 bases had no gene match. The CDR3 consists of 13 residues. Here the CDR3 reads CSVGQGQSQTQYF. CDR3 DNA sequence: TGCAGCGTTGGACAGGGCCAGAGTCAGACCCAGTACTTC.

V is TRBV9 and J is TRBJ2-3; 7 nucleotides align to TRBD2. The germline gives CDR1 SGDLS, CDR2 YYNGEE. Germline trimming cut 1 base from V and 1 base from J; bases unmatched to any gene: 6. The CDR3 totals 16 residues. In nucleotides, the CDR3 is TGTGCCAGCAGCGTAATTCCTACTAGCGGCACAGATACGCAGTATTTT. Translating gives CASSVIPTSGTDTQYF.

This chain connects TRBV25-1 to TRBJ1-2; D perhaps matches TRBD1 (5 bases). Trimming removed 5 bases from V and 5 bases from J, with 18 bases in between. The CDR3 is 15 amino acids. Germline CDR1 is MGHDK and CDR2 is SYGVNS. CDR3 protein: CASSPPMFWGYGYTF. In DNA, the CDR3 is TGTGCCAGCAGTCCTCCAATGTTCTGGGGGTATGGCTACACCTTC.

V usage is TRBV30 and J usage is TRBJ1-2, with 9 bases that match TRBD1. The CDR3 runs 13 residues. Germline-derived CDR1 and CDR2 are GTSNPN and SVGIG (reference sequence). The V and J ends lost 0 bases and 7 bases, in that order; junction bases with no gene match: 3. The CDR3 spells CAWSVMGQGGYTF. In DNA, the CDR3 is TGTGCCTGGAGTGTAATGGGACAGGGTGGCTACACCTTC.

The chain couples TRBV10-3 to TRBJ2-3; no clear D gene. There are 11 residues in the CDR3. Germline CDR1 and CDR2: ENHRY and SYGVKD. V lost 3 bases to trimming and J lost 6 bases, with 4 bases between them. CDR3 nucleotide sequence: TGTGCCATCAGTGAAGTTGATACGCAGTATTTT. Amino acid sequence: CAISEVDTQYF.

This clone was seen once. In nucleotides, the CDR3 is TGTGCCAGCCGCCAGCGGGGGGGCCGTAATACGCAGTATTTT. Protein sequence: CASRQRGGRNTQYF. The V gene is TRBV2, the J gene TRBJ2-3; 10 bases map to TRBD2. Germline V gives CDR1 SNHLY, CDR2 FYNNEI. The CDR3 length is 14 residues. V shed 8 bases, J shed 7 bases, and the junction held 9 bases outside the gene matches.

The V gene is TRBV15, the J gene TRBJ2-5; perhaps D is TRBD1 or TRBD2 (6 bases each). The V end lost 8 bases, the J end lost 1 base, and 20 bases lay between the germline ends. Germline CDR1 reads LNHNV; CDR2 reads YYDKDF (reference sequence). This CDR3 region has 16 residues. The CDR3 coding sequence is TGTGCCACCTCTCTCGGGGGCTCGAATACCCAAGAGACCCAGTACTTC. This gives the protein CATSLGGSNTQETQYF.

V usage is TRBV25-1 and J usage is TRBJ2-5; 11 bases match TRBD2. CDR3 length: 14 amino acids. Germline loops: CDR1 MGHDK, CDR2 SYGVNS. The ends lost 8 bases at V and 7 bases at J; junction bases unmatched: 9. Written as DNA, the CDR3 is TGTGCCAGCGGAAATAGCGGGGGGGCCGGGACCCAGTACTTC. Protein sequence: CASGNSGGAGTQYF.

The chain recombines TRBV29-1 with TRBJ2-3, with D maybe TRBD2 (6 bases). Trimming shortened V by 6 bases and J by 3 bases, and 22 bases separated the two germline ends. Germline V gene lookup returns CDR1 SQVTM and CDR2 ANQGSEA. The CDR3 sequence is 16 residues long. CDR3 amino acids: CSVSAGRTSSTDTQYF. CDR3 DNA: TGCAGCGTCTCAGCGGGCCGAACTTCATCAACAGATACGCAGTATTTT.

This chain links TRBV7-8 with TRBJ2-1; 10 bases match TRBD2. The CDR3 sequence is 15 residues long. Looked up from germline, CDR1 is SGHVS and CDR2 is FQNEAQ. Germline trimming cut 5 bases from V and 9 bases from J; bases unmatched to any gene: 10. The CDR3 sequence is CASSPLAGVSIEQFF. The DNA of the CDR3 is TGTGCCAGCAGCCCTCTAGCGGGGGTGTCAATTGAGCAGTTCTTC.

In its sample, this clone was seen a few times. V usage is TRBV19 and J usage is TRBJ1-6; 7 bases are a match to TRBD1. Looked up from germline, CDR1 is LNHDA and CDR2 is SQIVND (reference sequence). CDR3 length: 14 amino acids. With 4 bases clipped from V and 7 bases from J, the junction kept 4 bases outside the gene matches. The CDR3 spells CASSTDRPNSPLHF. The CDR3 DNA reads as TGTGCCAGTAGTACGGACAGGCCGAATTCACCCCTCCACTTT.

The CDR3 spells CAWSAGINQPQHF. CDR3 in DNA: TGTGCCTGGAGTGCGGGTATCAATCAGCCCCAGCATTTT. This chain joins TRBV30 and TRBJ1-5; D gene ambiguous. Germline lookup yields CDR1 GTSNPN and CDR2 SVGIG (reference sequence). The CDR3 loop spans 13 amino acids. V dropped 1 base and J dropped 3 bases, with 7 bases sitting between them.

The chain combines TRBV7-9 with TRBJ2-1; no firm D call. The CDR3 covers 14 residues. Germline loops: CDR1 SEHNR, CDR2 FQNEAQ (reference sequence). The V end was cut by 5 bases, the J end by 2 bases, with 10 bases between. Here the CDR3 DNA reads TGTGCCAGCAGCCCCCCGGCCGCCTACAATGAGCAGTTCTTC. It yields the protein CASSPPAAYNEQFF.

The genes are TRBV6-1 and TRBJ1-5; TRBD1 aligns across 9 bases. V shed 4 bases, J shed 0 bases, and the junction held 16 bases outside the gene matches. The CDR3 is 20 residues long. Per germline, CDR1 MNHNS and CDR2 SASEGT. CDR3 region: CASSGMPGQGNLNSNQPQHF. The CDR3, as DNA: TGTGCCAGCAGTGGAATGCCGGGACAGGGAAACCTAAATAGCAATCAGCCCCAGCATTTT.

The V call is TRBV30, the J call TRBJ1-1, with TRBD1 as a possible D gene (5 bases). V lost 4 bases, J lost 6 bases, and 15 bases lay in between. Germline V gene lookup returns CDR1 GTSNPN and CDR2 SVGIG (reference sequence). The CDR3 contains 13 residues. CDR3 DNA sequence: TGTGCCTGGACCCGCGGGGCCCTGGCTGAAGCTTTCTTT. Translated: CAWTRGALAEAFF. The variable domain in full, with the rest retrieved from reference TRBV30 and TRBJ1-1, is SQTIHQWPATLVQPVGSPLSLECTVEGTSNPNLYWYRQAAGRGLQLLFYSVGIGQISSEVPQNLSASRPQDRQFILSSKKLLLSDSGFYLCAWTRGALAEAFFGQGTRLTVV.

The V gene is TRBV2, the J gene TRBJ1-2, with 10 bases identical to TRBD1. Germline CDR1 and CDR2: SNHLY and FYNNEI. Trimming at V came to 6 bases and at J to 9 bases, leaving 7 bases not matched to a gene. This CDR3 has 13 amino acids. The CDR3 protein is CASSTGTGESYTF. As DNA, the CDR3 is TGTGCCAGCAGCACTGGGACAGGGGAAAGCTACACCTTC. Full variable domain (remainder filled in from reference TRBV2 and TRBJ1-2): EPEVTQTPSHQVTQMGQEVILRCVPISNHLYFYWYRQILGQKVEFLVSFYNNEISEKSEIFDDQFSVERPDGSNFTLKIRSTKLEDSAMYFCASSTGTGESYTFGSGTRLTVV.

The chain carries TRBV11-2 and TRBJ2-7, with a possible D match to TRBD1 (5 bases). This CDR3 is 14 amino acids long. V shed 2 bases and J shed 2 bases, with 10 bases lying between them. Per the germline V gene, CDR1 is SGHAT and CDR2 is FQNNGV. The CDR3 sequence: CASSLPGPTYEQYF. CDR3 nucleotides: TGTGCCAGCAGCTTACCAGGGCCGACCTACGAGCAGTACTTC. Full variable domain (missing parts from reference TRBV11-2 and TRBJ2-7): EAGVAQSPRYKIIEKRQSVAFWCNPISGHATLYWYQQILGQGPKLLIQFQNNGVVDDSQLPKDRFSAERLKGVDSTLKIQPAKLEDSAVYLCASSLPGPTYEQYFGPGTRLTVT.

The rearrangement joins TRBV7-8 to TRBJ2-2, with D possibly being TRBD1 (6 bases). Trimming cost V 1 base and J 4 bases, with 13 bases left between them. CDR1 SGHVS and CDR2 FQNEAQ come from the germline V gene. This CDR3 is 16 amino acids long. Here the CDR3 reads CASSLGLQGITGELFF. In DNA, the CDR3 is TGTGCCAGCAGCTTAGGGTTGCAGGGGATCACCGGGGAGCTGTTTTTT.

V usage is TRBV9 and J usage is TRBJ2-3, with D perhaps matching TRBD1 or TRBD2 (5 bases each). V lost 2 bases, J lost 3 bases, and 13 bases lay in between. The CDR3 runs to 15 residues. The germline gives CDR1 SGDLS, CDR2 YYNGEE. CDR3 DNA sequence: TGTGCCAGCAGCGTTGGGGGACCAGAGACAGATACGCAGTATTTT. Encoded protein: CASSVGGPETDTQYF. The full variable domain, with the rest looked up from reference TRBV9 and TRBJ2-3, is DSGVTQTPKHLITATGQRVTLRCSPRSGDLSVYWYQQSLDQGLQFLIQYYNGEERAKGNILERFSAQQFPDLHSELNLSSLELGDSALYFCASSVGGPETDTQYFGPGTRLTVL.

This clone has a handful of counts. J is TRBJ2-2 and V is TRBV4-3; 9 bases map to TRBD2. The CDR3 extends over 17 amino acids. The germline CDR1 and CDR2 sequences are LGHNA and YSLEER. Germline trimming cut 4 bases from V and 0 bases from J; bases unmatched to any gene: 6. CDR3 loop: CASSPVAGVTNTGELFF. The CDR3 nucleotides are TGCGCCAGCAGCCCAGTAGCGGGGGTGACGAACACCGGGGAGCTGTTTTTT.

The chain carries TRBV29-1 and TRBJ1-1; no reliable D call. The CDR3 consists of 12 residues. V was shortened by 4 bases and J by 1 base, with 7 bases between the two germline ends. Per germline, CDR1 SQVTM and CDR2 ANQGSEA. The CDR3 coding sequence is TGCAGCGTTGGTATAGGGAACACTGAAGCTTTCTTT. Protein: CSVGIGNTEAFF.

The chain links TRBV29-1 to TRBJ2-2, with D hard to call. The V gene lost 5 bases and the J gene lost 0 bases, with 10 bases spanning the gap. The CDR3 runs to 14 residues. Germline V lookup: CDR1 SQVTM, CDR2 ANQGSEA. The CDR3 here is CSVISGSNTGELFF. CDR3 nucleotide sequence: TGCAGCGTTATATCTGGATCGAACACCGGGGAGCTGTTTTTT.

The chain uses TRBV7-2 and TRBJ2-7; TRBD2 aligns across 10 bases. V shed 5 bases, J shed 3 bases, and the junction held 13 bases outside the gene matches. The germline CDR1 and CDR2 sequences are SGHTA and FQGNSA. The CDR3 is 17 residues long. This CDR3 is CASSPTVAGGRFYEQYF. The CDR3 DNA reads as TGTGCCAGCAGCCCGACCGTAGCGGGGGGCCGGTTCTACGAGCAGTACTTC.